The TCR beta chain under discussion was sequenced for a study of blood T cell repertoires in COVID-19. Study background: T cells, B-cell-depleted T cells, or PBMCs supplied cDNA or gDNA.

The germline V gene encodes CDR1 SGHVS and CDR2 FQNEAQ. This CDR3 is built from 18 residues. Germline trimming cut 5 bases from V and 0 bases from J; bases unmatched to any gene: 10. This clone was seen a single time. Assay used: immunoSEQ multiplex PCR; TCRdb lists only in-frame clones, some missing. Of 300,000 to 350,000 clones in the sample, roughly 90% were seen once. The chain has TRBV7-8 and TRBJ2-7, with 13 bases aligning to TRBD2. Sequences were obtained from peripheral blood. The sequence was obtained from a woman in her sixties or seventies with COVID-19, enrolled during active disease. CDR3 sequence reads: CASSPWTSGGRSSYEQYF. The CDR3 nucleotides read TGTGCCAGCAGCCCCTGGACTAGCGGGGGCCGGAGCTCCTACGAGCAGTACTTC.